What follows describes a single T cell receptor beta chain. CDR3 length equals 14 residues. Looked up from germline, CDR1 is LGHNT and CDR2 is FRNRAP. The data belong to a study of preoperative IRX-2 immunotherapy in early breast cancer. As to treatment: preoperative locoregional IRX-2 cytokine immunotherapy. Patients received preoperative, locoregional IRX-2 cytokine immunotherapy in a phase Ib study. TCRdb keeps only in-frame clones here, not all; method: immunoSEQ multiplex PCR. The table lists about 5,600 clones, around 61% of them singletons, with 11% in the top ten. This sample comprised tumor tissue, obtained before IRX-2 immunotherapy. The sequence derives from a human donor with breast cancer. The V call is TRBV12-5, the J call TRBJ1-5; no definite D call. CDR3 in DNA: TGTGCCAGCCTCAAGGGAGGTCATAATCAGCCCCAGCATTTT. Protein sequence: CASLKGGHNQPQHF.